These 5 T cell receptor beta chains were all obtained from the same sample, sequenced in a study of early T cells in non-severe SARS-CoV-2 infection. One entry per CDR3 protein results from TCRdb running MiXCR on the 5' RACE reads. The sample has 75,000 to 80,000 distinct CDR3 sequences; about 9.6% are singletons. Material: whole blood. The receptors here all came from an adult who was a healthcare worker with PCR-confirmed SARS-CoV-2 infection or an uninfected control (not recorded which).

This clonotype turned up a few times. The chain carries TRBV2 and TRBJ2-3, with a tentative D call TRBD1 (6 bases). V was cut by 4 bases and J by 5 bases, with 16 bases left in between. CDR3 length: 15 amino acids. Germline V lookup: CDR1 SNHLY, CDR2 FYNNEI. The CDR3 loop is CASSGRNRVGDTQYF. CDR3 nucleotides: TGTGCCAGCAGTGGTCGAAACAGGGTGGGAGATACGCAGTATTTT.

The chain carries TRBV7-8 and TRBJ1-1, with 11 bases lining up with TRBD1. The CDR3 totals 16 residues. Germline CDR1 SGHVS, CDR2 FQNEAQ. J was trimmed by 2 bases and V by 6 bases; bases with no gene match: 8. This CDR3 is CASRGTGGTINTEAFF. As DNA, the CDR3 is TGTGCCAGCAGGGGGACAGGGGGAACTATTAACACTGAAGCTTTCTTT.

The CDR3 nucleotides are TGTGCCAGCAGCTTTGGGACTAGCGGCAATGAGCAGTTCTTC. Its protein is CASSFGTSGNEQFF. The chain recombines TRBV7-2 with TRBJ2-1; TRBD2 agrees at 11 bases. The V gene end was trimmed by 3 bases and the J gene end by 6 bases; junction bases not matched to a gene: 1. This CDR3 contains 14 residues. Germline V CDR1 and CDR2: SGHTA, FQGNSA.

There are many counts of this clonotype. J is TRBJ2-2 and V is TRBV21-1; TRBD1 is the table's D call and was not checked against the DNA. TRBV21-1 is a known pseudogene. The CDR3 loop spans 15 amino acids. Written as DNA, the CDR3 is TGTGCCAGCAGCAACCGGGTCCCACTAACCGGGGAGCTGTTTTTT. Amino acids: CASSNRVPLTGELFF.

The rearrangement uses TRBV5-1 and TRBJ2-3; tentative D call: TRBD1 (6 bases). The germline gives CDR1 SGHRS, CDR2 YFSETQ. The germline V and J ends were trimmed by 6 bases and 2 bases, with 19 bases remaining between them. The CDR3 covers 16 residues. The CDR3 here is CASIEAPGAYTDTQYF. The CDR3, as DNA: TGCGCCAGCATCGAAGCGCCAGGGGCTTACACAGATACGCAGTATTTT. Full variable domain (remainder filled in from reference TRBV5-1 and TRBJ2-3): KAGVTQTPRYLIKTRGQQVTLSCSPISGHRSVSWYQQTPGQGLQFLFEYFSETQRNKGNFPGRFSGRQFSNSRSEMNVSTLELGDSALYLCASIEAPGAYTDTQYFGPGTRLTVL.